This T cell receptor (beta chain) was sequenced for a study of CD8 T cells in Susac syndrome. Random hexamers served to reverse transcribe roughly 0.5 to 1 ug RNA. TCRdb passed the immunoSEQ multiplex PCR reads through MiXCR, listing each CDR3 protein once. Of 150,000 to 190,000 distinct CDR3 sequences in the sample, around 95% are singletons; the top ten hold 0.15% to 0.2%. V gave up 5 bases and J gave up 6 bases, with 13 bases separating them. The CDR3 is made up of 13 amino acids. J is TRBJ1-2 and V is TRBV12-3 or TRBV12-4, with D hard to call. The sequencing input was CD4+ T cells from PBMCs. This receptor was taken from a human donor with Susac syndrome. CDR3 coding DNA: TGTGCCAGCAGTCGAACGGTTCAGCATGGCTACACCTTC. It yields the protein CASSRTVQHGYTF.